These 30 T cell receptor beta chains share one sample of origin, sequenced in a study of naive and memory T cell subsets. The library had UMIs added by 3' ligation of an oligonucleotide to TCR cDNA. Four PCR rounds used nested alpha and beta constant region primers plus the SP2 primer. TCRdb reprocessed the 5' RACE reads with MiXCR, giving one entry per CDR3 protein. Of more than 50,000 distinct CDR3 sequences detected, more than 6.5% appear once; the ten largest clones hold 15% to 20%. The receptor source for this set is a female donor in good health.

This clonotype was observed many times. The rearrangement joins TRBV6-4 to TRBJ2-1, with D tentatively TRBD1 or TRBD2 (5 bases each). The V and J ends lost 3 bases and 5 bases respectively, with 14 bases between them. CDR3 length: 15 amino acids. Germline CDR1 MRHNA, CDR2 SNTAGT. The CDR3 DNA reads as TGTGCCAGCAGTGAAGGGAGTGAGGGGAACAATGAGCAGTTCTTC. This gives the protein CASSEGSEGNNEQFF.

This clonotype has a handful of counts. The chain carries TRBV13 and TRBJ1-1; no definite D call. V was clipped by 3 bases and J by 5 bases, with 7 bases between them. This CDR3 is 12 amino acids long. Germline CDR1 is PRHDT and CDR2 is FYEKMQ (reference sequence). The CDR3 region is CASSFQRTEAFF. The CDR3 bases are TGTGCCAGCAGCTTTCAGAGGACTGAAGCTTTCTTT.

In this sample, this clonotype turned up many times. The chain couples TRBV3-1 to TRBJ1-2, with TRBD1 matching 10 bases. This CDR3 region has 16 residues. In germline, CDR1 is LGHDT, CDR2 YNNKEL (reference sequence). The V gene end was trimmed by 4 bases and the J gene end by 6 bases; junction bases not matched to a gene: 11. The CDR3 sequence: CASSRDGTDRGNGYTF. The CDR3 DNA follows: TGTGCCAGCAGCCGAGACGGGACGGACAGGGGGAATGGCTACACCTTC.

This clonotype was picked up many times. This rearrangement joins TRBV24-1 to TRBJ1-5, with D uncertain. The CDR3 totals 13 residues. CDR1 KGHDR and CDR2 SFDVKD come from the germline V gene. V shed 7 bases and J shed 4 bases, with 10 bases lying between them. The CDR3 reads CATSDGKNQPQHF. The DNA for the CDR3 is TGTGCCACCAGCGACGGGAAAAATCAGCCCCAGCATTTT.

This clonotype was counted only a few times. The CDR3 nucleotides are TGTGCCAGCAGCGTATCAGGGAACACAGATACGCAGTATTTT. This encodes CASSVSGNTDTQYF. The chain links TRBV9 to TRBJ2-3; D possibly corresponds to TRBD1 (5 bases). The germline V gene encodes CDR1 SGDLS and CDR2 YYNGEE. V was clipped by 1 base and J by 2 bases, with 8 bases between them. The CDR3 has 14 amino acids.

This clonotype was picked up many times. J is TRBJ1-5 and V is TRBV6-1; no reliable D call. Germline assignment: CDR1 MNHNS and CDR2 SASEGT. V lost 3 bases and J 5 bases, leaving 5 bases between the germline ends. The length of the CDR3 is 12 residues. The DNA of the CDR3 is TGTGCCAGCAGTGATTTGGATCAGCCCCAGCATTTT. Protein: CASSDLDQPQHF.

This clonotype was seen more than once but under ten times. The chain employs TRBV18 and TRBJ1-1, with 8 nucleotides matching TRBD1. The CDR3 length is 15 residues. From germline, CDR1 is KGHSH and CDR2 LQKENI. Losses at the gene ends were 2 bases for V and 1 base for J; bases not matched to a gene: 3. The CDR3, as DNA: TGTGCCAGCTCACCAGACAGGGGACAGAACACTGAAGCTTTCTTT. Its translation: CASSPDRGQNTEAFF.

This clonotype was seen a handful of times. This chain links TRBV29-1 with TRBJ2-5, with no clear D. CDR1 is SQVTM and CDR2 is ANQGSEA in the germline V gene. The CDR3 is made up of 12 amino acids. Trimming pared 4 bases from V and 4 bases from J, leaving 10 bases between. DNA of the CDR3: TGCAGCGTTGCCAGACCCCCAGAGACCCAGTACTTC. This translates into CSVARPPETQYF.

This clonotype has a handful of counts. The chain employs TRBV6-6 and TRBJ1-6, with TRBD1 matching 7 bases. The CDR3 contains 16 residues. Germline V lookup: CDR1 MNHNY, CDR2 SVGAGI (reference sequence). The V and J ends lost 0 bases and 5 bases, in that order; junction bases with no gene match: 4. For the CDR3, the DNA is TGTGCCAGCAGTTACTCGATTCAGGGGGATAATTCACCCCTCCACTTT. It encodes CASSYSIQGDNSPLHF.

This clonotype was recorded a few times. The gene calls are TRBV6-1 and TRBJ2-1; no clear D gene. The ends were cut back, 3 bases at V and 1 base at J, with 13 bases in the middle. In germline, CDR1 is MNHNS, CDR2 SASEGT. CDR3 size: 16 residues. Written as DNA, the CDR3 is TGTGCCAGCAGTGATTCTTCCGGATTTTCCTACAATGAGCAGTTCTTC. Its translation is CASSDSSGFSYNEQFF.

This clonotype was observed a handful of times. The rearrangement joins TRBV29-1 to TRBJ2-5; no clear D gene. Trimming removed 0 bases from V and 2 bases from J, with 16 bases in between. The germline gives CDR1 SQVTM, CDR2 ANQGSEA. The CDR3 spans 16 residues. This CDR3 reads CSVEDPRLSQQETQYF. The CDR3 nucleotides read TGCAGCGTTGAAGACCCCCGACTTTCGCAGCAAGAGACCCAGTACTTC.

The V call is TRBV27, the J call TRBJ1-1; 8 nucleotides align to TRBD1. The V gene end was trimmed by 1 base and the J gene end by 4 bases; junction bases not matched to a gene: 8. Germline CDR1 and CDR2: MNHEY and SMNVEV (reference sequence). The CDR3 has 16 residues. The chain's CDR3 is CASSLYGQGGGTEAFF. In nucleotides, the CDR3 is TGTGCCAGCAGTTTATATGGACAGGGCGGCGGCACTGAAGCTTTCTTT.

The chain has TRBV28 and TRBJ2-5; weak D call: TRBD1 (5 bases). With 5 bases removed from V and 1 base from J, the gap between germline ends came to 14 bases. CDR3 length: 15 amino acids. Germline V CDR1 and CDR2: MDHEN, SYDVKM. CDR3 in DNA: TGTGCCAGCAGTCGAAGACAGAACCTCCAAGAGACCCAGTACTTC. This translates into CASSRRQNLQETQYF.

This clonotype was observed many times. V gene TRBV12-3 or TRBV12-4 combines with J gene TRBJ1-1; 8 bases fit TRBD1. V shed 5 bases, J shed 6 bases, and the junction held 8 bases outside the gene matches. CDR3 size: 14 residues. CDR3 loop: CASSIGQGGAEAFF. As DNA, the CDR3 is TGTGCCAGCAGTATTGGACAGGGTGGGGCTGAAGCTTTCTTT.

There are many counts of this clonotype. This chain joins TRBV6-6 and TRBJ2-1, with D perhaps TRBD2 (6 bases). Trimming shortened V by 0 bases and J by 10 bases, and 7 bases separated the two germline ends. CDR3 length: 12 amino acids. Germline CDR1 reads MNHNY; CDR2 reads SVGAGI (reference sequence). The CDR3 sequence: CASSYSEGEQFF. As DNA, the CDR3 is TGTGCCAGCAGTTACTCGGAGGGGGAGCAGTTCTTC.

This rearrangement joins TRBV7-8 to TRBJ1-4; possibly TRBD1 for D (6 bases). Germline loops: CDR1 SGHVS, CDR2 FQNEAQ. The ends were cut back, 5 bases at V and 6 bases at J, with 13 bases in the middle. The CDR3 covers 14 residues. For the CDR3, the DNA is TGTGCCAGCAGCCTCGACAGGATTGATGAAAAACTGTTTTTT. This translates into CASSLDRIDEKLFF. The full variable domain, rest sourced from reference TRBV7-8 and TRBJ1-4, is GAGVSQSPRYKVAKRGQDVALRCDPISGHVSLFWYQQALGQGPEFLTYFQNEAQLDKSGLPSDRFFAERPEGSVSTLKIQRTQQEDSAVYLCASSLDRIDEKLFFGSGTQLSVL.

The chain joins TRBV3-1 to TRBJ2-7; 9 bases fit TRBD2. With V trimmed by 2 bases and J by 6 bases, 14 bases remained unmatched. This CDR3 spans 17 amino acids. Germline V gene sequence: CDR1 LGHDT, CDR2 YNNKEL (reference sequence). CDR3 in DNA: TGTGCCAGCAGCCAAACCCGAGCGGCTAGCGGGATCGGCGAGCAGTACTTC. It encodes CASSQTRAASGIGEQYF.

The chain links TRBV29-1 to TRBJ2-1; TRBD1 agrees at 7 bases. The CDR3 consists of 15 residues. The J segment lost 1 base and the V segment lost 5 bases, leaving 8 bases of the junction unmatched. Germline lookup yields CDR1 SQVTM and CDR2 ANQGSEA. CDR3 protein: CSVLHRGISYNEQFF. The CDR3 DNA reads TGCAGCGTTTTACACAGGGGTATTTCCTACAATGAGCAGTTCTTC.

On this clonotype: A read error may be the cause here, since a much bigger clone is one base away. The rearrangement links TRBV28 to TRBJ1-5; TRBD1 might be the D (5 bases). Germline loops: CDR1 MDHEN, CDR2 SYDVKM. The CDR3 spans 13 residues. CDR3 bases: TGTGCCAGCAATAGGTCAGGGCCCCAGCCCCAGAATTTT. Translation: CASNRSGPQPQNF.

This clonotype was counted between two and nine times. The V call is TRBV30, the J call TRBJ2-7; no firm D call. Per the germline V gene, CDR1 is GTSNPN and CDR2 is SVGIG (reference sequence). Trimming stripped 0 bases from V and 7 bases from J, with 7 bases between. The CDR3 has 11 residues. The CDR3 protein is CAWSVGVEQYF. The CDR3 DNA follows: TGTGCCTGGAGTGTTGGGGTAGAGCAGTACTTC.

The V gene is TRBV7-9, the J gene TRBJ2-1, with D unclear. CDR1 SEHNR and CDR2 FQNEAQ come from the germline V gene (reference sequence). V gave up 4 bases and J gave up 9 bases, with 22 bases separating them. This CDR3 comprises 16 residues. CDR3 DNA sequence: TGTGCCAGCAGCTCCCCTGCACGGGCAGAGAGGAGTGAGCAGTTCTTC. Protein sequence: CASSSPARAERSEQFF.

By sample share, this clonotype is medium-sized. The V gene is TRBV6-5, the J gene TRBJ1-2; 7 bases are a match to TRBD1. The ends lost 10 bases at V and 6 bases at J; junction bases unmatched: 8. Germline V gives CDR1 MNHEY, CDR2 SVGAGI. This CDR3 has 12 residues. The CDR3 reads CATSRGGDGYTF. The CDR3 bases are TGTGCCACTAGTCGAGGGGGCGATGGCTACACCTTC.

V and J are TRBV30 and TRBJ2-5, with no clear D. Between the trimmed V and J ends, which lost 3 bases and 4 bases, there was a span of 9 bases. Germline CDR1 reads GTSNPN; CDR2 reads SVGIG (reference sequence). There are 12 residues in the CDR3. The CDR3 nucleotides are TGTGCCTGGAGCGCCCCGGGAGAGACCCAGTACTTC. It translates to CAWSAPGETQYF.

In this sample, this clonotype turned up a few times. The chain carries TRBV29-1 and TRBJ2-2, with TRBD1 matching over 7 bases. CDR1 is SQVTM, CDR2 ANQGSEA, per germline. After removal of 7 bases from V and 3 bases from J, the junction contained 14 bases not matched to a gene. The CDR3 runs to 16 residues. CDR3 loop: CSERKGRQGDTGELFF. CDR3 nucleotides: TGCAGCGAGAGGAAGGGGCGACAGGGTGACACCGGGGAGCTGTTTTTT.

This clonotype was observed at least ten times. This chain joins TRBV2 and TRBJ2-5; 7 bases map to TRBD1. V lost 6 bases and J lost 0; bases outside the gene matches: 7. This CDR3 is built from 15 residues. Per the germline V gene, CDR1 is SNHLY and CDR2 is FYNNEI. DNA for the CDR3: TGTGCCAGCAGCGCAGGGGGAACTTACCAAGAGACCCAGTACTTC. Protein product: CASSAGGTYQETQYF.

This clonotype was picked up a small number of times. The chain links TRBV3-1 to TRBJ2-7; D may be TRBD1 (5 bases). Germline V gives CDR1 LGHDT, CDR2 YNNKEL (reference sequence). V lost 4 bases to trimming and J lost 3 bases, with 13 bases between them. The CDR3 covers 14 residues. CDR3 region: CASSPLMGHYEQYF. The CDR3 nucleotides read TGTGCCAGCAGCCCCTTAATGGGGCACTACGAGCAGTACTTC.

The sample holds many counts of this clonotype. The rearrangement uses TRBV20-1 and TRBJ1-2, with D perhaps matching TRBD1 (6 bases). This CDR3 comprises 16 residues. Germline V gene data show CDR1 as DFQATT and CDR2 as SNEGSKA (reference sequence). V lost 7 bases, J lost 0 bases, and 21 bases lay in between. The CDR3 sequence: CSGIGTDRPANYGYTF. The CDR3 bases are TGCAGTGGCATCGGGACGGACAGACCAGCTAACTATGGCTACACCTTC.

This clonotype was detected only a few times. V and J are TRBV6-2 or TRBV6-3 and TRBJ2-7; 9 bases map to TRBD1. The germline CDR1 and CDR2 sequences are MNHEY and SVGEGT. This CDR3 comprises 14 residues. The junction had 10 bases not matched to a gene; V was cut back by 8 bases and J by 5 bases. CDR3 bases: TGTGCCAGCCAGACAGGGGGGGTTTTCGACGAGCAGTACTTC. This translates into CASQTGGVFDEQYF.

The rearrangement uses TRBV12-3 or TRBV12-4 and TRBJ2-3; TRBD1 or TRBD2 may be the D gene (5 bases each). The V end was cut by 6 bases, the J end by 4 bases, with 20 bases between. The CDR3 length is 16 residues. DNA for the CDR3: TGTGCCAGCAGCCATGCAGGGCTCGGGGTCCCAGATACGCAGTATTTT. This encodes CASSHAGLGVPDTQYF.

This clonotype was seen many times. This chain joins TRBV20-1 and TRBJ2-7; TRBD1 matches at 7 bases. After removal of 5 bases from V and 1 base from J, the junction contained 8 bases not matched to a gene. The germline CDR1 and CDR2 sequences are DFQATT and SNEGSKA (reference sequence). The CDR3 covers 14 residues. CDR3 bases: TGCAGTGCTGAAGACAGGGCCGGATCCTACGAGCAGTACTTC. Translating gives CSAEDRAGSYEQYF.